This T cell receptor beta chain was identified in a study of T-cell reconstitution after alpha-beta-depleted transplantation in children. Unique molecular identifiers featured in how the TCRbeta library was prepared. TCRdb re-analysed the PCR reads in MiXCR, keeping a single row per CDR3 protein. Of 450,000 to 500,000 distinct CDR3 sequences listed, under 15% were seen once; the top ten hold approximately 5.4%. CDR3 size: 13 residues. Trimming removed 1 base from V and 5 bases from J, with 8 bases in between. Many counts were recorded for this clonotype. The source material was PBMCs from the stem cell graft donor, sampled from the stem cell graft. The receptor comes from a human donor who donated a stem cell graft to a child with combined immunodeficiency. This chain connects TRBV12-3 or TRBV12-4 to TRBJ1-1; D gene ambiguous. CDR3 nucleotide sequence: TGTGCCAGCAGTTTAGTAAGGGAGACTGAAGCTTTCTTT. It is translated as CASSLVRETEAFF.